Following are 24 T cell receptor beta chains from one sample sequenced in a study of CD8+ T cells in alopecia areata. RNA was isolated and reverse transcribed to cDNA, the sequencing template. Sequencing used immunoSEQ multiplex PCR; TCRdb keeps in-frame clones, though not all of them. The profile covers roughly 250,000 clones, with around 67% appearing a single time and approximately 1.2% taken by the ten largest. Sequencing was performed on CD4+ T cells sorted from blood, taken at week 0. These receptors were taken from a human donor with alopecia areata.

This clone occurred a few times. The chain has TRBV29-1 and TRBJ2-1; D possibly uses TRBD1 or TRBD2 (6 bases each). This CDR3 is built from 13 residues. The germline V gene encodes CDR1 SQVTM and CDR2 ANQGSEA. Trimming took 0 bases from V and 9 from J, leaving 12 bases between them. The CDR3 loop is CSVEDRGAFEQFF. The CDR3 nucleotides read TGCAGCGTTGAAGATAGGGGGGCTTTTGAGCAGTTCTTC.

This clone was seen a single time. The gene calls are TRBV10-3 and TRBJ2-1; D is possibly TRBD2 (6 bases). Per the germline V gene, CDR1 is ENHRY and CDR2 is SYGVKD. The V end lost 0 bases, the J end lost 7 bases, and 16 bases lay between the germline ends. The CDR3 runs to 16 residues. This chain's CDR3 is CAISESRTPGVNEQFF. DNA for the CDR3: TGTGCCATCAGTGAGTCGCGGACTCCGGGAGTAAATGAGCAGTTCTTC.

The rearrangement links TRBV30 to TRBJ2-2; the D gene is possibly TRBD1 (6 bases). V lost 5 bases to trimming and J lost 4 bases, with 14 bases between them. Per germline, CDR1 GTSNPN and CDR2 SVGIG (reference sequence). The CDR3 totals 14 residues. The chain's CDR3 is CAWLQGRVTGELFF. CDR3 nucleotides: TGTGCCTGGCTGCAGGGGCGAGTCACCGGGGAGCTGTTTTTT.

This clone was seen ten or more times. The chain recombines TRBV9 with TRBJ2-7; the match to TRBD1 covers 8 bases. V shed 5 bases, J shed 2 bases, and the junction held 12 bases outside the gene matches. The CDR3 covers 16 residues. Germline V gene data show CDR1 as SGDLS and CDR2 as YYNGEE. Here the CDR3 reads CASSRGFGQGTYEQYF. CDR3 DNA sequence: TGTGCCAGCAGTCGTGGGTTCGGACAGGGCACCTACGAGCAGTACTTC.

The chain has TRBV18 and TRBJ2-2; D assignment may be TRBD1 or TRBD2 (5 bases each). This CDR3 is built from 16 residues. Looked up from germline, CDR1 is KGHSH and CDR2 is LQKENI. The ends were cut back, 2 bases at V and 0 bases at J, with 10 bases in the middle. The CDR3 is CASSPRGRTNTGELFF. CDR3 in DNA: TGTGCCAGCTCACCAAGGGGACGGACGAACACCGGGGAGCTGTTTTTT.

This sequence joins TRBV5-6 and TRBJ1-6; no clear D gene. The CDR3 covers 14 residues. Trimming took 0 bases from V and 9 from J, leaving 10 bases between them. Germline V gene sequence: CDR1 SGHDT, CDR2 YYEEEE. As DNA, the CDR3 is TGTGCCAGCAGCTTGGTAGGGATAGGTTCACCCCTCCACTTT. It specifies CASSLVGIGSPLHF.

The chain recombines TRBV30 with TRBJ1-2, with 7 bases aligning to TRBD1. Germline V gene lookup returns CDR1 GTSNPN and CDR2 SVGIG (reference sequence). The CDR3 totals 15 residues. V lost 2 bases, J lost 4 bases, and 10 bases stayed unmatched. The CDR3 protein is CAWSPRGQKIYGYTF. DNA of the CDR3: TGTGCCTGGAGTCCCCGGGGACAGAAGATCTATGGCTACACCTTC.

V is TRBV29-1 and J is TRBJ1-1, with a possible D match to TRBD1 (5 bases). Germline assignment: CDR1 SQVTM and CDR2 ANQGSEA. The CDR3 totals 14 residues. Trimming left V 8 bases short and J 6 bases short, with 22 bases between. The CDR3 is CSTRHEGMGAEAFF. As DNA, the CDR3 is TGCAGCACCCGACATGAAGGGATGGGGGCTGAAGCTTTCTTT.

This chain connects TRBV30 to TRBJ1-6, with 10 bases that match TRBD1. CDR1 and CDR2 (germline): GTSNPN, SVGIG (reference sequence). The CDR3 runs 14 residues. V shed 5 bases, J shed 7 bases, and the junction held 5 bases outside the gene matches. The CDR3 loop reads CAWDPGQGNSPLHF. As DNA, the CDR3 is TGTGCCTGGGATCCGGGACAGGGGAATTCACCCCTCCACTTT.

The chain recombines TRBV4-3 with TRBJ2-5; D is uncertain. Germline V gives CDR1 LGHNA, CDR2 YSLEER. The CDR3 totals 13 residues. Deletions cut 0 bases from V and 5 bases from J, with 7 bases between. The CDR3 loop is CASSQDLWETQYF. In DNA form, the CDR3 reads TGCGCCAGCAGCCAAGATCTCTGGGAGACCCAGTACTTC.

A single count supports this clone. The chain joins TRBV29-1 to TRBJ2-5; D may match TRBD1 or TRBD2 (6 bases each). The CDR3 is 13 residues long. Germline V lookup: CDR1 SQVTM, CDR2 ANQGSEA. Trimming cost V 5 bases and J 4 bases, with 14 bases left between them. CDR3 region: CSVQRGVGETQYF. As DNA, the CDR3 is TGCAGCGTTCAAAGGGGGGTTGGAGAGACCCAGTACTTC.

As DNA, the CDR3 is TGCAGCGTTGAAGTGGGGGTCAGGGGATACACCTTC. Translating it yields CSVEVGVRGYTF. The J gene is TRBJ1-2, the V gene TRBV29-1, with a possible D match to TRBD1 (6 bases). Germline CDR1 SQVTM, CDR2 ANQGSEA. This CDR3 is 12 amino acids long. Trimming cost V 1 base and J 11 bases, with 14 bases left between them.

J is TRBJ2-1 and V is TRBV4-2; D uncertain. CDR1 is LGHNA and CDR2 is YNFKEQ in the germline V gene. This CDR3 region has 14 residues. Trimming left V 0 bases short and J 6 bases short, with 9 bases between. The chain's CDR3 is CASSQDSGGNEQFF. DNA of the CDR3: TGTGCCAGCAGCCAAGATAGTGGCGGCAATGAGCAGTTCTTC.

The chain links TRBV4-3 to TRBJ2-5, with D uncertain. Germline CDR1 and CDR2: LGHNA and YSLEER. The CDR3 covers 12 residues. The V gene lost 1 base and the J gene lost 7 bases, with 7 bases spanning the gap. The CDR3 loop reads CASSQGAGTQYF. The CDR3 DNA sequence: TGCGCCAGCAGCCAAGGGGCAGGGACCCAGTACTTC.

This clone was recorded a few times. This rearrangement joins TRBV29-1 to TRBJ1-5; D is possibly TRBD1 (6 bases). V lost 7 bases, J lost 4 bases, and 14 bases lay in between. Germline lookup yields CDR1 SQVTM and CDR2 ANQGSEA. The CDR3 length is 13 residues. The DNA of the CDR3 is TGCAGCGGGTCACAGGGTGCGAATCAGCCCCAGCATTTT. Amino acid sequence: CSGSQGANQPQHF. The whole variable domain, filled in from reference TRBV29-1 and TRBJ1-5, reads SAVISQKPSRDICQRGTSLTIQCQVDSQVTMMFWYRQQPGQSLTLIATANQGSEATYESGFVIDKFPISRPNLTFSTLTVSNMSPEDSSIYLCSGSQGANQPQHFGDGTRLSIL.

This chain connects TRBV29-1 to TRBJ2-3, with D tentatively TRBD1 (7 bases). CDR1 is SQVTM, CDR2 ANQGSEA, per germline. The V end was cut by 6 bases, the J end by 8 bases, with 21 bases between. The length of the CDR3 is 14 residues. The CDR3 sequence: CSVAEDRSGGTQYF. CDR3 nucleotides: TGCAGCGTCGCGGAGGACAGGTCCGGGGGTACGCAGTATTTT.

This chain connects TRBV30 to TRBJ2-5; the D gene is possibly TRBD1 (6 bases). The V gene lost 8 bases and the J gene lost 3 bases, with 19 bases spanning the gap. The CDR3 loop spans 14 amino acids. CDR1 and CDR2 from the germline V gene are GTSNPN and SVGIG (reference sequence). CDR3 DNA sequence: TGTGCCCACAACCTGGGACAACCTAAAGAGACCCAGTACTTC. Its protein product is CAHNLGQPKETQYF.

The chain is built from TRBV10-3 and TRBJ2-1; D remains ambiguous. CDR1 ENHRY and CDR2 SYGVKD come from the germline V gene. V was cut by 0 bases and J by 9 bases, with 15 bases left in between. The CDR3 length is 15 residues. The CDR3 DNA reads TGTGCCATCAGTGAGTCGTTGGCTAGTGTCGGTGAGCAGTTCTTC. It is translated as CAISESLASVGEQFF.

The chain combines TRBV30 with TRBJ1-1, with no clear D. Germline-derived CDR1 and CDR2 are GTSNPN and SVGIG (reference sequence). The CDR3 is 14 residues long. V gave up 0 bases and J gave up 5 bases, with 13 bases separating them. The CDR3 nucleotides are TGTGCCTGGAGTGTCTGGCGGCCCCGGACTGAAGCTTTCTTT. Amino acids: CAWSVWRPRTEAFF.

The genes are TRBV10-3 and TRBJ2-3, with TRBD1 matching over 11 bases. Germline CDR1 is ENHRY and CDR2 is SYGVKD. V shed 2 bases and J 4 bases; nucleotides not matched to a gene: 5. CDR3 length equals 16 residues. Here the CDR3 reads CAISERPGQGADTQYF. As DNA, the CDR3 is TGTGCCATCAGTGAGCGACCGGGACAGGGGGCAGATACGCAGTATTTT.

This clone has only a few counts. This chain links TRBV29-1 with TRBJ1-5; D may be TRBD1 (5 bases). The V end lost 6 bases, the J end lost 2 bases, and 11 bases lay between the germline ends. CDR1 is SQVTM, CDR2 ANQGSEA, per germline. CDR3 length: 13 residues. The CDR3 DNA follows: TGCAGCGTGGGAAGGGGCCGCAATCAGCCCCAGCATTTT. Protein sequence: CSVGRGRNQPQHF.

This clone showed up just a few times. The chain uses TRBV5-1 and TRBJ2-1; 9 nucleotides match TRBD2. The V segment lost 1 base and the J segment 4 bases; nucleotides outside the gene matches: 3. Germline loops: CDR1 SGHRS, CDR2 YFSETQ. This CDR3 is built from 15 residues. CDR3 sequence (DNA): TGCGCCAGCAGCTTGATAGCGGGGGAGTACAATGAGCAGTTCTTC. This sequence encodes CASSLIAGEYNEQFF.

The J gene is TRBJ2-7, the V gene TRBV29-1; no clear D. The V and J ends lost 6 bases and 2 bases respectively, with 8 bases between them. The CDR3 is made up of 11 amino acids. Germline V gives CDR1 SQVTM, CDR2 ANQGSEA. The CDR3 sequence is CSVRDAYEQYF. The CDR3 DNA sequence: TGCAGCGTAAGGGATGCCTACGAGCAGTACTTC.

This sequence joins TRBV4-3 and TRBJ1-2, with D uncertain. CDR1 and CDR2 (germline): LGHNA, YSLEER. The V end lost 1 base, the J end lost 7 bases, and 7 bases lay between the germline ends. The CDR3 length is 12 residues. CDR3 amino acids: CASSQGTTGYTF. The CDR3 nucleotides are TGCGCCAGCAGCCAAGGGACGACTGGCTACACCTTC.